The 28 T cell receptor beta chains below were found in one sample sequenced in a study of blood T cell repertoires in COVID-19. Only in-frame clones appear in the TCRdb table, and some are missing; sequencing was by immunoSEQ multiplex PCR. The repertoire holds around 30,000 clones, with over 75% as singletons. Sequenced sample: peripheral blood. These receptors all come from a woman between 65 and 79 years old with active or convalescent COVID-19.

This chain connects TRBV18 to TRBJ2-5, with 9 bases that match TRBD2. Trimming took 3 bases from V and 5 from J; bases not matched to a gene: 16. Germline CDR1 is KGHSH and CDR2 is LQKENI. The CDR3 contains 18 residues. Written as DNA, the CDR3 is TGTGCCAGCTCACCCCTTGTAGCGGGGGCCCTTTACGGGGAGACCCAGTACTTC. As protein: CASSPLVAGALYGETQYF. The full variable domain, in which reference TRBV18 and TRBJ2-5 provide the parts outside the CDR3, is NAGVMQNPRHLVRRRGQEARLRCSPMKGHSHVYWYRQLPEEGLKFMVYLQKENIIDESGMPKERFSAEFPKEGPSILRIQQVVRGDSAAYFCASSPLVAGALYGETQYFGPGTRLLVL.

The rearrangement uses TRBV6-6 and TRBJ2-7, with TRBD1 matching 7 bases. Per germline, CDR1 MNHNY and CDR2 SVGAGI (reference sequence). J was trimmed by 2 bases and V by 0 bases; bases with no gene match: 4. The CDR3 has 15 amino acids. The CDR3 DNA reads TGTGCCAGCAGTTACTCGACAGGGAAGACCTACGAGCAGTACTTC. Translation: CASSYSTGKTYEQYF.

The table lists this clone with a count of one. The chain's CDR3 is CASSFQRELRQETQYF. CDR3 nucleotides: TGTGCCAGCAGCTTCCAGCGGGAGTTGCGGCAAGAGACCCAGTACTTC. This chain connects TRBV5-4 to TRBJ2-5, with 8 bases that match TRBD2. Germline CDR1 SGHNT, CDR2 YYREEE (reference sequence). This CDR3 comprises 16 residues. Trimming took 2 bases from V and 2 from J; bases not matched to a gene: 8. Using reference TRBV5-4 and TRBJ2-5 for the parts outside the CDR3, the full variable domain is ETGVTQSPTHLIKTRGQQVTLRCSSQSGHNTVSWYQQALGQGPQFIFQYYREEENGRGNFPPRFSGLQFPNYSSELNVNALELDDSALYLCASSFQRELRQETQYFGPGTRLLVL.

V and J are TRBV10-2 and TRBJ1-2; 8 positions agree with TRBD1. Germline lookup yields CDR1 WSHSY and CDR2 SAAADI. CDR3 size: 14 residues. The junction had 7 bases not matched to a gene; V was cut back by 6 bases and J by 4 bases. The CDR3 DNA reads as TGCGCCAGCAGCTCAGACAGGGGCGGCTATGGCTACACCTTC. Translating gives CASSSDRGGYGYTF.

The chain combines TRBV30 with TRBJ1-1, with D unresolved. CDR3 size: 11 residues. Trimming left V 7 bases short and J 3 bases short, with 9 bases between. From germline, CDR1 is GTSNPN and CDR2 SVGIG (reference sequence). Here the CDR3 reads CAFLTYTEAFF. For the CDR3, the DNA is TGTGCCTTTTTAACATACACTGAAGCTTTCTTT.

The J gene is TRBJ2-7, the V gene TRBV2; no firm D call. V was pared by 3 bases and J by 13 bases, with 13 bases between. This CDR3 is 11 amino acids long. Germline CDR1 SNHLY, CDR2 FYNNEI. The CDR3 DNA reads as TGTGCCAGCAGTGATCAGACGGCGGCCTACTTC. Translated: CASSDQTAAYF.

The chain joins TRBV19 to TRBJ1-5; D perhaps matches TRBD1 (6 bases). Germline V CDR1 and CDR2: LNHDA, SQIVND (reference sequence). The CDR3 extends over 17 amino acids. The ends were cut back, 7 bases at V and 4 bases at J, with 23 bases in the middle. The CDR3 protein is CASNPPPGRGVNQPQHF. DNA for the CDR3: TGTGCCAGTAACCCCCCCCCTGGGAGGGGGGTTAATCAGCCCCAGCATTTT.

J is TRBJ1-6 and V is TRBV2; tentatively, D is TRBD1 (5 bases). CDR3 length: 14 residues. V was shortened by 7 bases and J by 3 bases, with 10 bases between the two germline ends. Germline V gene sequence: CDR1 SNHLY, CDR2 FYNNEI. The CDR3, as DNA: TGTGCCAGCACCGAAGGGGACTATAATTCACCCCTCCACTTT. Translation gives CASTEGDYNSPLHF. The full variable domain, rest sourced from reference TRBV2 and TRBJ1-6, is EPEVTQTPSHQVTQMGQEVILRCVPISNHLYFYWYRQILGQKVEFLVSFYNNEISEKSEIFDDQFSVERPDGSNFTLKIRSTKLEDSAMYFCASTEGDYNSPLHFGNGTRLTVT.

J is TRBJ2-7 and V is TRBV5-1; 9 nucleotides align to TRBD2. Germline loops: CDR1 SGHRS, CDR2 YFSETQ. The CDR3 totals 13 residues. V dropped 8 bases and J dropped 5; count of bases not matched to a gene: 8. The CDR3 DNA reads as TGCGCCAGTAGTAGCGGGAGCGGGCACGAGCAGTACTTC. This sequence encodes CASSSGSGHEQYF.

This rearrangement joins TRBV7-9 to TRBJ1-1, with D maybe TRBD1 (6 bases). The CDR3 extends over 15 amino acids. Germline values: CDR1 SEHNR, CDR2 FQNEAQ (reference sequence). The V gene lost 5 bases and the J gene lost 1 base, with 14 bases spanning the gap. The CDR3 loop is CASSPHGTQNTEAFF. DNA for the CDR3: TGTGCCAGCAGCCCCCATGGGACACAGAACACTGAAGCTTTCTTT.

The rearrangement links TRBV7-2 to TRBJ1-5, with 12 bases lining up with TRBD1. Germline CDR1 SGHTA, CDR2 FQGNSA. J lost 6 bases, V lost 5 bases, and 11 bases had no gene match. The CDR3 sequence is 17 residues long. The DNA for the CDR3 is TGTGCCAGCAGCACGGGACAGGGGGCCAGGGGAATTCAGCCCCAGCATTTT. It translates to CASSTGQGARGIQPQHF.

The chain couples TRBV6-2 or TRBV6-3 to TRBJ2-7, with a possible D match to TRBD2 (5 bases). V gave up 5 bases and J gave up 1 base, with 12 bases separating them. The CDR3 length is 14 residues. Germline V lookup: CDR1 MNHEY, CDR2 SVGEGT. The DNA of the CDR3 is TGTGCCAGCAGTATGGCGGGCATTTCCTACGAGCAGTACTTC. Protein product: CASSMAGISYEQYF.

The J gene is TRBJ1-4, the V gene TRBV19, with 7 bases that match TRBD1. CDR3 length: 16 amino acids. With V trimmed by 7 bases and J by 3 bases, 11 bases remained unmatched. Germline V gene data show CDR1 as LNHDA and CDR2 as SQIVND (reference sequence). As DNA, the CDR3 is TGTGCCAGTAAGGGACAGCTAAGTTCGGCTAATGAAAAACTGTTTTTT. It yields the protein CASKGQLSSANEKLFF.

V is TRBV7-9 and J is TRBJ2-2; the D is unclear. Trimming took 2 bases from V and 6 from J, leaving 7 bases between them. This CDR3 spans 13 amino acids. From germline, CDR1 is SEHNR and CDR2 FQNEAQ (reference sequence). CDR3 bases: TGTGCCAGCAGCTTACGAGGATCCGGGGAGCTGTTTTTT. It is translated as CASSLRGSGELFF.

The chain links TRBV7-2 to TRBJ1-5, with D unclear. The CDR3 sequence is 13 residues long. In germline, CDR1 is SGHTA, CDR2 FQGNSA. The V end was cut by 3 bases, the J end by 5 bases, with 8 bases between. The CDR3: CASSFFFDQPQHF. The CDR3 DNA sequence: TGTGCCAGCAGCTTTTTTTTCGATCAGCCCCAGCATTTT. The variable domain in full, with the rest retrieved from reference TRBV7-2 and TRBJ1-5, is GAGVSQSPSNKVTEKGKDVELRCDPISGHTALYWYRQSLGQGLEFLIYFQGNSAPDKSGLPSDRFSAERTGGSVSTLTIQRTQQEDSAVYLCASSFFFDQPQHFGDGTRLSIL.

The V call is TRBV7-2, the J call TRBJ2-3; the D gene is possibly TRBD1 (6 bases). V was clipped by 1 base and J by 5 bases, with 16 bases between them. In germline, CDR1 is SGHTA, CDR2 FQGNSA. The CDR3 totals 16 residues. CDR3 sequence reads: CASSLEGDPFVDTQYF. The CDR3 DNA is TGTGCCAGCAGCTTAGAGGGGGATCCCTTTGTAGATACGCAGTATTTT.

This chain joins TRBV5-1 and TRBJ2-3, with D perhaps TRBD2 (7 bases). Trimming removed 0 bases from V and 6 bases from J, with 17 bases in between. The CDR3 covers 16 residues. The germline V gene has CDR1 SGHRS and CDR2 YFSETQ. CDR3 in DNA: TGCGCCAGCAGCTTGGGATCGGGGGGCCGTCCGGATACGCAGTATTTT. It specifies CASSLGSGGRPDTQYF.

The J gene is TRBJ2-1, the V gene TRBV30; 7 bases map to TRBD2. The trim removed 3 bases at V and 5 bases at J, leaving 10 bases unmatched. There are 15 residues in the CDR3. Germline lookup yields CDR1 GTSNPN and CDR2 SVGIG (reference sequence). The CDR3 protein is CAWSEGLGVNNEQFF. CDR3 nucleotides: TGTGCCTGGAGCGAAGGACTAGGGGTGAACAATGAGCAGTTCTTC. Full variable domain (remainder filled in from reference TRBV30 and TRBJ2-1): SQTIHQWPATLVQPVGSPLSLECTVEGTSNPNLYWYRQAAGRGLQLLFYSVGIGQISSEVPQNLSASRPQDRQFILSSKKLLLSDSGFYLCAWSEGLGVNNEQFFGPGTRLTVL.

This rearrangement joins TRBV29-1 to TRBJ1-5, with TRBD1 as a possible D gene (5 bases). Trimming pared 4 bases from V and 5 bases from J, leaving 15 bases between. CDR1 and CDR2 (germline): SQVTM, ANQGSEA. The CDR3 is 14 residues long. The DNA of the CDR3 is TGCAGCGTTGCGGCGGGGCGGCTAGATCAGCCCCAGCATTTT. Its protein is CSVAAGRLDQPQHF.

The chain employs TRBV19 and TRBJ1-4; no definite D call. Germline loops: CDR1 LNHDA, CDR2 SQIVND (reference sequence). The CDR3 totals 13 residues. V gave up 4 bases and J gave up 7 bases, with 10 bases separating them. The CDR3 loop is CASSTPGTEKLFF. Written as DNA, the CDR3 is TGTGCCAGTAGTACTCCGGGAACTGAAAAACTGTTTTTT.

The chain uses TRBV6-4 and TRBJ1-2, with a tentative D call TRBD1 (5 bases). Germline V gene lookup returns CDR1 MRHNA and CDR2 SNTAGT. The CDR3 contains 14 residues. Trimming removed 4 bases at V and 3 bases at J, with 12 bases between. The CDR3 DNA reads as TGTGCCAGCAGTGCGGGGGTGTGGGACTATGGCTACACCTTC. Its translation is CASSAGVWDYGYTF.

This clone was seen only once. The chain has TRBV7-9 and TRBJ1-1; D unclear. Germline CDR1 is SEHNR and CDR2 is FQNEAQ (reference sequence). CDR3 length equals 11 residues. V lost 6 bases and J lost 4, with 6 bases in between. The CDR3 nucleotides read TGTGCCAGCAGGTCCCTCACTGAAGCTTTCTTT. Its protein is CASRSLTEAFF.

The chain couples TRBV4-2 to TRBJ1-2; D unresolved. The CDR3 runs to 16 residues. Germline CDR1 LGHNA, CDR2 YNFKEQ. V lost 1 base, J lost 0 bases, and 12 bases lay in between. The CDR3: CASSQGYGTANYGYTF. DNA of the CDR3: TGTGCCAGCAGCCAAGGATACGGTACAGCTAACTATGGCTACACCTTC.

V usage is TRBV5-1 and J usage is TRBJ2-7; 8 bases are shared with TRBD1. The V gene end was trimmed by 4 bases and the J gene end by 5 bases; junction bases not matched to a gene: 11. CDR3 size: 15 residues. The germline CDR1 and CDR2 sequences are SGHRS and YFSETQ. For the CDR3, the DNA is TGCGCCAGCAGCCTGTATTCGGGACAGGTTAACGAGCAGTACTTC. Translating it yields CASSLYSGQVNEQYF.

V gene TRBV2 combines with J gene TRBJ1-1; D call uncertain. The CDR3 contains 14 residues. V shed 2 bases and J shed 7 bases, with 14 bases lying between them. CDR1 SNHLY and CDR2 FYNNEI come from the germline V gene. The CDR3 spells CASSEIGMGDEAFF. For the CDR3, the DNA is TGTGCCAGCAGTGAAATCGGGATGGGAGATGAAGCTTTCTTT.

This clone came up once. The genes are TRBV7-2 and TRBJ2-1; 7 bases line up with TRBD2. J lost 8 bases, V lost 2 bases, and 9 bases had no gene match. CDR1 is SGHTA and CDR2 is FQGNSA in the germline V gene. The CDR3 runs to 15 residues. This CDR3 is CASSLLAGLRDEQFF. Here the CDR3 DNA reads TGTGCCAGCAGCTTATTAGCGGGTCTTAGAGATGAGCAGTTCTTC.

This chain joins TRBV19 and TRBJ2-1, with 7 bases fitting TRBD1. V lost 5 bases, J lost 0 bases, and 4 bases stayed unmatched. CDR1 is LNHDA, CDR2 SQIVND, per germline (reference sequence). The CDR3 has 15 amino acids. CDR3 nucleotide sequence: TGTGCCAGTAGTGAGGGGGCGAGCTCCTACAATGAGCAGTTCTTC. It translates to CASSEGASSYNEQFF.

J is TRBJ1-1 and V is TRBV5-5, with TRBD1 matching 7 bases. The CDR3 has 16 amino acids. Germline loops: CDR1 SGHKS, CDR2 YYEKEE (reference sequence). V trimming: 5 bases; J trimming: 11 bases; junction bases outside the gene matches: 21. CDR3 sequence reads: CASSGTPVGQAAAAFF. The CDR3 DNA reads as TGTGCCAGCAGTGGTACTCCAGTCGGACAGGCCGCGGCGGCTTTCTTT.